These T cell receptor beta chains were read from a single sample in a study of cytomegalovirus exposure and HLA in healthy donors. Here immunoSEQ multiplex PCR was the method, and the copy in TCRdb shows in-frame clones only, minus some. Here the sample spans 190,000 or so clones, 84% being singletons. Specimen: PBMCs. These receptor sequences come from a woman under 30 in good health and CMV-seropositive. Each CDR3 is given with its conserved first and last residue. The order of the fields is J gene, clone size, D gene, V gene, CDR3 protein, CDR3 DNA. A D gene is named only where the DNA matches it firmly. Clone sizes are given selectively: once, few, many, or a class where the clone is expanded.

TRBJ1-5 | NA | NA | TRBV6-6 | CASSYATGPGQPQHF | TGTGCCAGCAGTTACGCCACAGGGCCGGGTCAGCCCCAGCATTTT
TRBJ1-2 | NA | TRBD1 | TRBV6-1 | CASSTGDHAYGYTF | TGTGCCAGCAGTACAGGGGATCATGCGTATGGCTACACCTTC
TRBJ2-1 | NA | TRBD2 | TRBV5-4 | CASSFGGGVNEQFF | TGTGCCAGCAGCTTTGGCGGGGGGGTTAATGAGCAGTTCTTC
TRBJ2-3 | NA | TRBD2 | TRBV27 | CASSLQRGGRDTQYF | TGTGCCAGCAGTCTACAGCGGGGGGGCCGGGATACGCAGTATTTT
TRBJ2-3 | NA | NA | TRBV5-4 | CASSGASTDTQYF | TGTGCCAGCAGCGGGGCTAGCACAGATACGCAGTATTTT
TRBJ1-1 | NA | TRBD1 | TRBV4-1 | CASSHRQGMNTEAFF | TGCGCCAGCAGCCACCGACAGGGAATGAACACTGAAGCTTTCTTT
TRBJ1-2 | NA | TRBD1 | TRBV19 | CASSIGRQGSGYTF | TGTGCCAGTAGTATAGGCCGACAGGGTAGTGGCTACACCTTC
TRBJ1-1 | NA | NA | TRBV7-3 | CASSLTSSGITEAFF | TGTGCCAGCAGCTTAACGTCTTCGGGAATCACTGAAGCTTTCTTT
TRBJ2-1 | few | NA | TRBV6-5 | CASSPGHEQFF | TGTGCCAGCAGTCCGGGACACGAGCAGTTCTTC
TRBJ2-5 | NA | TRBD2 | TRBV5-1 | CASSLRAGTQETQYF | TGCGCCAGCAGCTTGCGAGCGGGGACTCAAGAGACCCAGTACTTC
TRBJ2-7 | once | TRBD2 | TRBV13 | CASSATSGGLLYEQYF | TGTGCCAGCAGCGCGACTAGCGGGGGGCTTCTCTACGAGCAGTACTTC
TRBJ1-2 | NA | NA | TRBV6-5 | CASRRGHGYTF | TGTGCCAGCAGAAGGGGCCATGGCTACACCTTC
TRBJ1-4 | NA | TRBD1 | TRBV28 | CASSLPTGANEKLFF | TGTGCCAGCAGTTTACCGACAGGGGCGAATGAAAAACTGTTTTTT
TRBJ2-1 | NA | TRBD2 | TRBV7-8 | CASSFRGGSSSYNEQFF | TGTGCCAGCAGCTTTCGCGGGGGGTCAAGCTCCTACAATGAGCAGTTCTTC
TRBJ1-2 | NA | NA | TRBV7-6 | CASSLEATASSYGYTF | TGTGCCAGCAGCTTAGAGGCGACAGCCTCCTCCTATGGCTACACCTTC
TRBJ2-1 | NA | TRBD2 | TRBV27 | CASSLRGAYNEQFF | TGTGCCAGCAGTTTGCGGGGGGCCTACAATGAGCAGTTCTTC
TRBJ2-3 | NA | TRBD2 | TRBV6-6 | CASSYPASGGTDTQYF | TGTGCCAGCAGCTACCCCGCTAGCGGGGGTACAGATACGCAGTATTTT
TRBJ2-7 | NA | NA | TRBV7-9 | CASSKTGREQYF | TGTGCCAGCAGCAAAACAGGGCGGGAGCAGTACTTC
TRBJ2-5 | NA | NA | TRBV4-1 | CASSQDWGQQETQYF | TGCGCCAGCAGCCAAGATTGGGGGCAACAAGAGACCCAGTACTTC
TRBJ1-1 | NA | TRBD1 | TRBV25-1 | CASKDRGTEAFF | TGTGCCAGCAAAGACAGGGGCACTGAAGCTTTCTTT
TRBJ2-1 | NA | NA | TRBV6-1 | CASSDSYNEQFF | TGTGCCAGCAGTGACAGCTACAATGAGCAGTTCTTC
TRBJ1-4 | NA | TRBD1 | TRBV5-1 | CASSPDGQGNEKLFF | TGCGCCAGCAGCCCCGATGGACAGGGTAATGAAAAACTGTTTTTT
TRBJ1-6 | NA | NA | TRBV6-5 | CASNNRGYNSPLHF | TGTGCCAGCAACAACCGGGGGTATAATTCACCCCTCCACTTT
TRBJ1-5 | NA | NA | TRBV6-1 | CASGVGGGNQPQHF | TGTGCCAGTGGGGTAGGGGGAGGCAATCAGCCCCAGCATTTT
TRBJ2-2 | NA | NA | TRBV10-3 | CAISPGGELFF | TGTGCCATCAGTCCAGGGGGGGAGCTGTTTTTT
TRBJ1-4 | NA | NA | TRBV27 | CASSSTRGANEKLFF | TGTGCCAGCAGTTCGACCAGGGGAGCTAATGAAAAACTGTTTTTT
TRBJ2-7 | NA | TRBD1 | TRBV5-1 | CASSLVQGKTYEQYF | TGCGCCAGCAGCTTGGTACAGGGGAAAACGTACGAGCAGTACTTC
TRBJ2-7 | NA | TRBD2 | TRBV6-1 | CASIEPGLAIYEQYF | TGTGCCAGCATAGAACCGGGACTAGCAATTTACGAGCAGTACTTC
TRBJ1-6 | NA | TRBD1 | TRBV5-1 | CASSLGQGDNSPLHF | TGCGCCAGCAGCTTGGGACAGGGGGATAATTCACCCCTCCACTTT
TRBJ2-2 | few | TRBD1 | TRBV6-1 | CASSEGPGQGFTGELFF | TGTGCCAGCAGTGAAGGGCCGGGACAGGGGTTCACCGGGGAGCTGTTTTTT
TRBJ1-3 | once | NA | TRBV19 | CASHGSSGNTIYF | TGTGCCAGTCACGGGAGCTCTGGAAACACCATATATTTT
TRBJ1-2 | NA | NA | TRBV6-1 | CASSEAPWRWDYGYTF | TGTGCCAGCAGTGAAGCTCCGTGGAGATGGGACTATGGCTACACCTTC
TRBJ2-5 | NA | NA | TRBV6-1 | CASSEAQGTQYF | TGTGCCAGCAGTGAAGCGCAGGGGACCCAGTACTTC
TRBJ1-2 | NA | NA | TRBV11-3 | CASSTSWLAGDGDGYTF | TGTGCCAGCAGCACAAGTTGGCTAGCGGGGGACGGGGATGGCTACACCTTC
TRBJ1-6 | once | NA | TRBV6-1 | CASISVNSPLHF | TGTGCCAGCATCTCGGTGAATTCACCCCTCCACTTT
TRBJ2-2 | NA | TRBD2 | TRBV29-1 | CSVGTSGATTRELFF | TGCAGCGTCGGGACTAGCGGGGCGACCACCCGGGAGCTGTTTTTT
TRBJ1-1 | NA | NA | TRBV2 | CASRDWRNTEAFF | TGTGCCAGCAGGGACTGGAGAAACACTGAAGCTTTCTTT
TRBJ1-6 | NA | NA | TRBV10-3 | CAIRAGDRSVSPLHF | TGTGCCATCAGGGCCGGGGATAGGTCGGTTTCACCCCTCCACTTT